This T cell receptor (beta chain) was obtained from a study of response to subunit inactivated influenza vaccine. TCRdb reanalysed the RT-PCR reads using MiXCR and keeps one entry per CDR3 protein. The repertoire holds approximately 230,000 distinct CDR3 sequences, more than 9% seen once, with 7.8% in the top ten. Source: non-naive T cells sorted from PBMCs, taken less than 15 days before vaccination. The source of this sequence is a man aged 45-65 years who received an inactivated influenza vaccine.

The CDR3 loop is CASSSLRSGYTF. In DNA, the CDR3 is TGTGCCAGCAGTTCCCTGAGGAGTGGCTACACCTTC. The chain combines TRBV28 with TRBJ1-2; D gene unclear. The CDR3 runs 12 residues. V lost 4 bases to trimming and J lost 7 bases, with 10 bases between them. Germline CDR1 reads MDHEN; CDR2 reads SYDVKM.